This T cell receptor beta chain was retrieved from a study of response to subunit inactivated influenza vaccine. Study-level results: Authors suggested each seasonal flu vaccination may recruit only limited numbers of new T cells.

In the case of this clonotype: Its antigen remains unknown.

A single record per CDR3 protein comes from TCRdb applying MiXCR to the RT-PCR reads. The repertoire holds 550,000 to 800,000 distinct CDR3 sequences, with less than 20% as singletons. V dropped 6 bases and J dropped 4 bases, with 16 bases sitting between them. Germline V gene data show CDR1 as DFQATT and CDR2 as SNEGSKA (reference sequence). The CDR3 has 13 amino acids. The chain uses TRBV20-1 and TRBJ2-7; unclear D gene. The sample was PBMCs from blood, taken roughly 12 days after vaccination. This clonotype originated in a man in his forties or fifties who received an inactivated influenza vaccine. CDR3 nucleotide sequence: TGCAGTGCCCGACCGCTTAGTAGATACGAGCAGTACTTC. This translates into CSARPLSRYEQYF.